The 10 T cell receptor beta chains below all came from one sample that was sequenced in a study of blood T cell repertoires in COVID-19. Here immunoSEQ multiplex PCR was the method, and the copy in TCRdb shows in-frame clones only, minus some. The sample comprises hundreds of thousands of clones, about 88% of which are singletons, and around 0.9% rests with the top ten. The source material was peripheral blood. Source of these receptors: a man between 18 and 35 years old with COVID-19, enrolled during active disease.

The rearrangement links TRBV24-1 to TRBJ2-1; perhaps TRBD2 as D (6 bases). V was clipped by 4 bases and J by 6 bases, with 9 bases between them. CDR1 is KGHDR and CDR2 is SFDVKD in the germline V gene. The CDR3 spans 13 residues. CDR3 sequence: CATSEGLSNEQFF. CDR3 DNA sequence: TGTGCCACCAGTGAAGGACTATCCAATGAGCAGTTCTTC.

This clone was counted only a few times. The chain employs TRBV7-2 and TRBJ2-7; 9 nucleotides line up with TRBD1. CDR1 SGHTA and CDR2 FQGNSA come from the germline V gene. V lost 8 bases and J lost 5; bases outside the gene matches: 10. CDR3 length: 14 residues. CDR3 nucleotides: TGTGCCAGCCAACACACGGACAGGGGTCACGAGCAGTACTTC. This gives the protein CASQHTDRGHEQYF.

The chain joins TRBV24-1 to TRBJ2-1; 7 nucleotides align to TRBD1. CDR1 is KGHDR, CDR2 SFDVKD, per germline. The CDR3 is made up of 14 amino acids. Unmatched junction bases numbered 3, after V lost 2 bases and J lost 6 bases. The CDR3 loop is CATSDSRDSNEQFF. Here the CDR3 DNA reads TGTGCCACCAGTGATTCCCGGGACAGCAATGAGCAGTTCTTC.

The CDR3 DNA follows: TGTGCCAGCAGCGTAGGTGGGACAGGGGGCTACAATGAGCAGTTCTTC. Translated: CASSVGGTGGYNEQFF. The V and J genes are TRBV9 and TRBJ2-1; TRBD1 matches at 11 bases. The CDR3 is made up of 16 amino acids. The V gene's germline CDR1 is SGDLS and CDR2 YYNGEE. V lost 0 bases and J lost 3; bases outside the gene matches: 2.

The CDR3 DNA reads as TGTGCCACCGGGCAGGGAGGAGGGCAGCCCCAGCATTTT. This encodes CATGQGGGQPQHF. This chain connects TRBV24-1 to TRBJ1-5, with a possible D match to TRBD1 (5 bases). CDR3 length: 13 residues. Germline loops: CDR1 KGHDR, CDR2 SFDVKD. Deletions cut 9 bases from V and 7 bases from J, with 15 bases between.

This clone appeared once. V is TRBV6-5 and J is TRBJ2-1; 11 bases map to TRBD2. Germline lookup yields CDR1 MNHEY and CDR2 SVGAGI. This CDR3 is 15 amino acids long. J lost 9 bases, V lost 10 bases, and 14 bases had no gene match. CDR3 region: CATTPGTSGKGEQFF. The CDR3 DNA is TGTGCCACCACGCCCGGGACTAGCGGTAAGGGTGAGCAGTTCTTC.

CDR3 nucleotides: TGCGCCAGCAGCCCTCTGGGGCAGATAGGAGCTTTCTTT. Protein sequence: CASSPLGQIGAFF. The chain couples TRBV5-1 to TRBJ1-1; TRBD1 might be the D (5 bases). The CDR3 sequence is 13 residues long. V was cut by 4 bases and J by 10 bases, with 17 bases left in between. Per germline, CDR1 SGHRS and CDR2 YFSETQ.

The chain couples TRBV7-9 to TRBJ2-3; possible D gene TRBD2, 5 bases. The CDR3 runs to 15 residues. Germline V gene lookup returns CDR1 SEHNR and CDR2 FQNEAQ (reference sequence). Trimming cost V 6 bases and J 0 bases, with 13 bases left between them. The CDR3 protein is CASSPTTTSTDTQYF. The DNA for the CDR3 is TGTGCCAGCAGTCCGACTACCACTAGCACAGATACGCAGTATTTT.

The chain combines TRBV3-1 (or the pseudogene TRBV3-2) with TRBJ1-4; maybe TRBD1 (5 bases). There are 14 residues in the CDR3. V lost 1 base to trimming and J lost 2 bases, with 5 bases between them. CDR1 is LGHDT and CDR2 is YNNKEL in the germline V gene (reference sequence). CDR3 nucleotide sequence: TGTGCCAGCAGCCAAGGACAGACTAATGAAAAACTGTTTTTT. This gives the protein CASSQGQTNEKLFF.

This rearrangement joins TRBV3-1 (or the pseudogene TRBV3-2) to TRBJ1-5; D is possibly TRBD1 (5 bases). From germline, CDR1 is LGHDT and CDR2 YNNKEL (reference sequence). V lost 1 base, J lost 0 bases, and 10 bases lay in between. This CDR3 comprises 16 residues. The CDR3 nucleotides read TGTGCCAGCAGCCAAGGGACACCACTTAGCAATCAGCCCCAGCATTTT. Protein sequence: CASSQGTPLSNQPQHF.